This is a list of T cell receptor beta chains from one sample in a study of blood T cells in healthy people across ages. TCRdb processed the 5' RACE reads anew with MiXCR; each CDR3 protein has one entry. The table records about 720,000 distinct CDR3 sequences, about a fifth of them present only once. The sequenced sample was blood. The receptors derive from a man between 65 and 85 years old in good health. Each CDR3 is given with its conserved first and last residue. Fields, in order: D gene, clone size, J gene, V gene, CDR3 protein, CDR3 DNA. The D gene is left open where the match is weak. Only part of the rows carry a size: once, few, many, or a class if the clone is expanded.

D: -; size: many; J: TRBJ2-2; V: TRBV29-1; CDR3: CSVLDLANTGELFF; DNA: TGCAGCGTTCTGGACCTCGCGAACACCGGGGAGCTGTTTTTT
D: TRBD1; size: -; J: TRBJ1-2; V: TRBV6-1; CDR3: CASSGHLQGARNYGYTF; DNA: TGTGCCAGCAGTGGGCATTTACAGGGGGCGAGGAACTATGGCTACACCTTC
D: TRBD1; size: few; J: TRBJ2-5; V: TRBV11-2; CDR3: CASQGGAETQYF; DNA: TGTGCGTCACAGGGGGGCGCGGAGACCCAGTACTTC
D: -; size: -; J: TRBJ2-1; V: TRBV5-6; CDR3: CASSSTGWSYNEQFF; DNA: TGTGCCAGCAGCTCAACAGGGTGGTCCTACAATGAGCAGTTCTTC
D: TRBD2; size: -; J: TRBJ2-1; V: TRBV15; CDR3: CATSRDNAFWAGGEQFF; DNA: TGTGCCACCAGCAGAGATAACGCGTTTTGGGCGGGAGGTGAGCAGTTCTTC
D: -; size: -; J: TRBJ1-4; V: TRBV19; CDR3: CASSTRGFNEKLFF; DNA: TGTGCCAGTAGTACGAGGGGCTTCAATGAAAAACTGTTTTTT
D: -; size: few; J: TRBJ1-1; V: TRBV28; CDR3: CASNSGTYEAFF; DNA: TGTGCCAGCAACTCTGGGACATACGAAGCTTTCTTT
D: -; size: few; J: TRBJ1-6; V: TRBV3-1; CDR3: CASSQGSRGVSPLHF; DNA: TGTGCCAGCAGCCAAGGATCCAGGGGAGTTTCACCCCTCCACTTT
D: -; size: few; J: TRBJ2-7; V: TRBV5-6; CDR3: CASSLAWDNNTYEQYF; DNA: TGTGCCAGCAGCTTGGCCTGGGACAATAATACCTACGAGCAGTACTTC
D: TRBD1; size: many; J: TRBJ1-5; V: TRBV20-1; CDR3: CSARDLGTGDQPQHF; DNA: TGCAGTGCTAGAGATCTCGGGACAGGGGATCAGCCCCAGCATTTT
D: TRBD2; size: many; J: TRBJ2-3; V: TRBV20-1; CDR3: CSALTSGTDTQYF; DNA: TGCAGTGCCCTGACTAGCGGAACAGATACGCAGTATTTT
D: -; size: few; J: TRBJ1-5; V: TRBV4-3; CDR3: CASSQDWGLNQPQHF; DNA: TGCGCCAGCAGCCAAGATTGGGGCCTAAATCAGCCCCAGCATTTT
D: -; size: few; J: TRBJ2-4; V: TRBV29-1; CDR3: CSVTKTSSNIQYF; DNA: TGCAGCGTTACCAAGACATCATCAAACATTCAGTACTTC
D: -; size: -; J: TRBJ2-3; V: TRBV20-1; CDR3: CSARVFTDTQYF; DNA: TGCAGTGCTAGGGTATTCACAGATACGCAGTATTTT
D: -; size: -; J: TRBJ1-5; V: TRBV20-1; CDR3: CSARKGYSNQPQHF; DNA: TGCAGTGCTAGAAAGGGGTATAGCAATCAGCCCCAGCATTTT
D: -; size: few; J: TRBJ2-1; V: TRBV14; CDR3: CASSQVFGGNNEQFF; DNA: TGTGCCAGCAGCCAAGTTTTTGGCGGGAACAATGAGCAGTTCTTC
D: -; size: -; J: TRBJ1-4; V: TRBV14; CDR3: CASSREGVRGEKLFF; DNA: TGTGCCAGCAGCCGAGAGGGAGTTAGGGGTGAAAAACTGTTTTTT
D: TRBD1; size: -; J: TRBJ1-3; V: TRBV5-1; CDR3: CASSSDRTGGINTGNTIYF; DNA: TGCGCCAGCAGCTCGGATCGGACAGGGGGTATCAATACTGGAAACACCATATATTTT
D: -; size: many; J: TRBJ1-4; V: TRBV18; CDR3: CASTRDEGREKLFF; DNA: TGTGCCAGCACCCGGGACGAGGGACGGGAAAAACTGTTTTTT
D: TRBD2; size: few; J: TRBJ2-3; V: TRBV6-6; CDR3: CASSPLSSGGYNTQYF; DNA: TGTGCCAGCAGTCCGTTGTCTAGCGGGGGATACAATACGCAGTATTTT
D: TRBD2; size: few; J: TRBJ2-3; V: TRBV3-1; CDR3: CASSQVSGLTDTQYF; DNA: TGTGCCAGCAGCCAAGTTAGCGGGCTCACAGATACGCAGTATTTT
D: -; size: -; J: TRBJ2-3; V: TRBV12-3/TRBV12-4; CDR3: CASSLLVYEADTQYF; DNA: TGTGCCAGCAGTTTATTGGTTTATGAAGCAGATACGCAGTATTTT
D: -; size: -; J: TRBJ2-5; V: TRBV7-7; CDR3: CASSFGGSQEAQYF; DNA: TGTGCCAGCAGCTTTGGGGGGTCCCAAGAGGCCCAGTACTTC
D: -; size: few; J: TRBJ2-1; V: TRBV29-1; CDR3: CSVASVFVNEQFF; DNA: TGCAGCGTTGCTAGCGTATTCGTCAATGAGCAGTTCTTC
D: TRBD2; size: many; J: TRBJ2-5; V: TRBV7-2; CDR3: CASSLTSGGDETQYF; DNA: TGTGCCAGCAGCTTGACTAGCGGGGGCGATGAGACCCAGTACTTC
D: -; size: -; J: TRBJ1-4; V: TRBV30; CDR3: CAWMELISEKLFF; DNA: TGTGCCTGGATGGAGCTAATCTCGGAAAAACTGTTTTTT
D: TRBD2; size: -; J: TRBJ2-1; V: TRBV6-6; CDR3: CASTILTSGTNEQFF; DNA: TGTGCCAGCACCATCTTAACTAGCGGGACCAATGAGCAGTTCTTC
D: -; size: -; J: TRBJ2-2; V: TRBV7-2; CDR3: CASSLERGRELFF; DNA: TGTGCCAGCAGCTTAGAAAGGGGTCGGGAGCTGTTTTTT
D: -; size: -; J: TRBJ2-5; V: TRBV20-1; CDR3: CSAPLPMQETQYF; DNA: TGCAGTGCGCCCCTACCCATGCAGGAGACCCAGTACTTC
D: -; size: -; J: TRBJ2-1; V: TRBV24-1; CDR3: CATSDLWGLQYNEQFF; DNA: TGTGCCACCAGTGATTTGTGGGGCCTTCAATACAATGAGCAGTTCTTC
D: TRBD1; size: few; J: TRBJ2-1; V: TRBV29-1; CDR3: CSVETGTVYNEQFF; DNA: TGCAGCGTTGAAACCGGGACAGTATACAATGAGCAGTTCTTC
D: -; size: few; J: TRBJ2-7; V: TRBV6-6; CDR3: CASSYSVGRGYEQYF; DNA: TGTGCCAGCAGTTACTCGGTGGGCAGGGGATACGAGCAGTACTTC
D: TRBD2; size: few; J: TRBJ2-4; V: TRBV2; CDR3: CASRLAGFIIYIQYF; DNA: TGTGCCAGCAGACTAGCGGGGTTTATAATTTACATTCAGTACTTC
D: -; size: -; J: TRBJ2-3; V: TRBV20-1; CDR3: CSARSESGVDTQYF; DNA: TGCAGTGCTCGTAGCGAGTCTGGGGTTGATACGCAGTATTTT
D: -; size: few; J: TRBJ1-2; V: TRBV7-2; CDR3: CASSLAWGWSNYGYTF; DNA: TGTGCCAGCAGCTTAGCCTGGGGGTGGTCTAACTATGGCTACACCTTC
D: -; size: -; J: TRBJ2-3; V: TRBV9; CDR3: CASSAQSARGSDTQYF; DNA: TGTGCCAGCAGCGCGCAAAGCGCTAGGGGGTCCGATACGCAGTATTTT
D: -; size: -; J: TRBJ1-6; V: TRBV6-6; CDR3: CASSYSIRVDSPLHF; DNA: TGTGCCAGCAGTTACTCGATAAGGGTTGATTCACCCCTCCACTTT
D: -; size: -; J: TRBJ1-5; V: TRBV6-6; CDR3: CASSRGQQNQPQHF; DNA: TGTGCCAGCAGCCGAGGACAGCAAAATCAGCCCCAGCATTTT
D: -; size: -; J: TRBJ1-5; V: TRBV9; CDR3: CASSGGASNQPQHF; DNA: TGTGCCAGCAGTGGGGGGGCTAGCAATCAGCCCCAGCATTTT
D: TRBD2; size: -; J: TRBJ2-1; V: TRBV10-3; CDR3: CAISGTSPGEQFF; DNA: TGTGCCATCAGTGGGACTAGTCCTGGTGAGCAGTTCTTC
D: -; size: -; J: TRBJ2-7; V: TRBV7-9; CDR3: CASSLAIGGGETYEQYF; DNA: TGTGCCAGCAGCTTAGCGATAGGAGGGGGAGAAACCTACGAGCAGTACTTC
D: TRBD1; size: -; J: TRBJ2-1; V: TRBV4-3; CDR3: CASSLRDRGGDEQFF; DNA: TGCGCCAGCAGCCTCCGGGACAGGGGTGGCGATGAGCAGTTCTTC
D: TRBD1; size: few; J: TRBJ1-2; V: TRBV12-3/TRBV12-4; CDR3: CASVSRDSQNYGYTF; DNA: TGTGCCAGCGTGTCCCGGGACAGCCAAAACTATGGCTACACCTTC
D: -; size: -; J: TRBJ2-3; V: TRBV28; CDR3: CASSNSPPRDGTQYF; DNA: TGTGCCAGCAGCAATAGCCCCCCGAGAGACGGTACGCAGTATTTT
D: TRBD2; size: few; J: TRBJ2-1; V: TRBV7-2; CDR3: CASSLQASGRNEQFF; DNA: TGTGCCAGCAGCTTACAGGCTAGCGGGAGGAATGAGCAGTTCTTC
D: -; size: -; J: TRBJ2-5; V: TRBV20-1; CDR3: CSVLVRQETQYF; DNA: TGCAGTGTTTTAGTTCGCCAAGAGACCCAGTACTTC
D: TRBD1; size: -; J: TRBJ2-3; V: TRBV5-6; CDR3: CASSDSGTGFTDTQYF; DNA: TGTGCCAGCAGCGACAGCGGGACAGGGTTCACAGATACGCAGTATTTT
D: -; size: few; J: TRBJ1-1; V: TRBV7-6; CDR3: CASSRDGAMNTEAFF; DNA: TGTGCCAGCAGCCGAGACGGAGCCATGAACACTGAAGCTTTCTTT
D: -; size: -; J: TRBJ2-5; V: TRBV7-8; CDR3: CASSLGRVAGQETQYF; DNA: TGTGCCAGCAGCTTAGGGCGGGTGGCGGGGCAAGAGACCCAGTACTTC
D: TRBD2; size: -; J: TRBJ2-2; V: TRBV6-5; CDR3: CASSYAGLAGGRTGELFF; DNA: TGTGCCAGCAGTTACGCCGGACTAGCGGGGGGGCGGACCGGGGAGCTGTTTTTT
D: -; size: -; J: TRBJ2-1; V: TRBV20-1; CDR3: CSARRGPSYNEQFF; DNA: TGCAGTGCTAGACGGGGGCCCTCCTACAATGAGCAGTTCTTC
D: TRBD2; size: -; J: TRBJ2-1; V: TRBV7-2; CDR3: CASSSSGVTYNEQFF; DNA: TGTGCCAGCAGTTCTAGCGGGGTCACCTACAATGAGCAGTTCTTC
D: -; size: -; J: TRBJ2-1; V: TRBV6-5; CDR3: CASSPDINEQFF; DNA: TGTGCCAGCAGCCCCGATATCAATGAGCAGTTCTTC